Given below is one TCR beta chain in context. This clonotype turned up a few times. Its cognate antigen has yet to be identified. One base away there is no much larger clone; base qualities are not given. Ficoll-Paque density gradient centrifugation was used to isolate PBMCs. This entry is derived from a study of T-cell memory formation after mild COVID-19 (dated by TCRdb to about 2021). Context from the whole study: TCR sequence clusters from the two donors were found to be largely donor specific. Two young, previously healthy adult volunteers, one female and one male, were included in the cohort. In a couple of donors, T-cell clones that expanded and contracted after mild COVID-19 were tracked by sequencing TCRalpha and TCRbeta repertoires over time.

Beyond this particular receptor, the publication reports: Some responding clones were detected in pre-infection memory, which suggested that pre-existing cross-reactive memory T cells had joined the SARS-CoV-2 response. Clones contracting from day 15 to 85 had balanced CD4/CD8 phenotypes, while a second wave expanding from day 15 to 37 was biased towards CD4+. Whether the second-wave clones peaking on day 37 were SARS-CoV-2 specific was not confirmed. Contracting CD4+ clones appeared mostly in the CM and EM memory subsets, whereas CD8+ clones were enriched in EMRA. Only a couple of mild cases were covered by the study, and larger cohorts that include severe cases with pre-infection samples were considered necessary.

The V end loses 2 bases and the J end loses 4 bases, and a stretch of 10 bases separates them. Taken from the germline V gene, the CDR1 and CDR2 loops are MNHEY and SVGEGT. From its cysteine to its phenylalanine, the CDR3 spans 14 amino acids. Just the 42-base CDR3 DNA is kept, in frame starting at base 1. Sequencing was carried out with an Illumina NovaSeq 6000. cDNA libraries for TCRalpha and TCRbeta were prepared by 5'RACE using constant-segment primers, with sample barcodes and unique molecular identifiers added. Trizol reagent was used to extract RNA from every sample. The libraries were amplified in two PCR steps, and the second step added a second sample barcode and Illumina TruSeq adapters. Sequencing of the libraries was done on an Illumina NovaSeq, producing 2 x 150 bp paired-end reads. For the original study's pipeline: The reads were demultiplexed and collapsed into UMI-guided consensus sequences using migec v1.2.7. Using mixcr v2.1.11, UMI consensuses were aligned to TRA and TRB V and J templates and then assembled into clonotypes. Clonotypes were classified as expanded or contracted when called significant by both edgeR and NoisET, with noise models trained on biological replicates. For edgeR calls, the cutoffs were a false discovery rate-adjusted p below 0.01 and a log2 fold-change threshold of 1. PCA with hierarchical clustering of max-normalized trajectories of the 1000 most abundant clonotypes was used as exploratory dynamics analysis. Each responding clone was given a CD4 or CD8 phenotype based on the CD4+ and CD8+ repertoires, which had been sequenced separately. TCRdb reran the public reads through fastp at Q25 and MiXCR, keeping productive beta chains. When rows share a CDR3 protein, they turn into one entry using the most common DNA and genes. V and J calls and clone size were set by TCRdb, not the authors. The sample table shows over 500,000 distinct CDR3 sequences, and around 16% are seen once. Together, the top ten hold roughly 7.7% of the sample.

The chain joins TRBV6-2 or TRBV6-3 to TRBJ2-3; the D gene assignment is perhaps TRBD1 or TRBD2, with each matching 5 bases. The receptor's source is an adult woman who had mild COVID-19 (a few samples of this study predate the infection). The sample titles of this study are shuffled in the database, so cell type and time point are left out; the donor was told from shared clones. The material sequenced was PBMCs or a T cell subset sorted from them (not recorded which). CDR3 sequence: CASSYGPGPDTQYF. In nucleotides, the sequence is TGTGCCAGCAGTTACGGACCGGGACCAGATACGCAGTATTTT.